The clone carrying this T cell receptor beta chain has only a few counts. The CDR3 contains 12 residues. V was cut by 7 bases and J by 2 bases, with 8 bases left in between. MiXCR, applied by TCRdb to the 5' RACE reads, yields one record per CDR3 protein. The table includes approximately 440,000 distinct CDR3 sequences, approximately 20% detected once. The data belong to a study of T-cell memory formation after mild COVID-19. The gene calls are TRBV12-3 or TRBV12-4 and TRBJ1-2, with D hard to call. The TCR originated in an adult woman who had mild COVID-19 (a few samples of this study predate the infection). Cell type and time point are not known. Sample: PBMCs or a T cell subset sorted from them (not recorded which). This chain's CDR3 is CASNYANYGYTF. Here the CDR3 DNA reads TGTGCCAGCAATTACGCCAACTATGGCTACACCTTC.